This T cell receptor beta chain was observed in a study of shared clonotypes between healthy human individuals. This CDR3 region has 13 residues. Germline CDR1 reads SGHNT; CDR2 reads YENEEA. Here immunoSEQ multiplex PCR was the method, and the copy in TCRdb shows in-frame clones only, minus some. The table lists approximately 2.5 million clones, around nine tenths of them singletons. The rearrangement uses TRBV11-3 and TRBJ2-5, with 7 bases identical to TRBD1. The J call may be faulty, since TRBJ2-7 better matches the DNA end. The sequenced sample was naive CD4+ T cells sorted from blood. Subset described: CD45RA+ positively selected. This TCR was recovered from a man aged 18 to 30 in good health. The DNA of the CDR3 is TGTGCCAGCAGCAGGGACAGTTTCGACGAGCAGTACTTC. This translates into CASSRDSFDEQYF.